The clone carrying this T cell receptor beta chain appeared a few times. This likely traces to a read error, being one base from a far larger clone. This same CDR3 is encoded by further DNA sequences in the sample. Authors' data handling: ImmunoSEQ supplied junction-only sequences lacking quality scores, so filtering was different. Repertoires were generated with immunoSEQ multiplex PCR, while TCRdb's copy carries only in-frame clones and drops some. V, J and clone size are taken as reported in that table, and D and trimming were inferred from the DNA itself. This table has about 490,000 clones, roughly 80% appearing once. These data belong to a study of shared clonotypes between healthy human individuals. The receptor was derived from a woman in her thirties or forties in good health. Some clones in this sample may be carry-over from other donors' samples. The sample was PBMCs.

The CDR3 loop reads CASSQPLADRTNTEAFF. The CDR3 DNA follows: TGCGCCAGCAGCCAACCCCTCGCTGACAGGACTAACACTGAAGCTTTCTTT. The V call is TRBV4-1, the J call TRBJ1-1; perhaps TRBD1 as D (6 bases). Germline CDR1 MGHRA, CDR2 YSYEKL. The CDR3 length is 17 residues. V dropped 2 bases and J dropped 2 bases, with 18 bases sitting between them.